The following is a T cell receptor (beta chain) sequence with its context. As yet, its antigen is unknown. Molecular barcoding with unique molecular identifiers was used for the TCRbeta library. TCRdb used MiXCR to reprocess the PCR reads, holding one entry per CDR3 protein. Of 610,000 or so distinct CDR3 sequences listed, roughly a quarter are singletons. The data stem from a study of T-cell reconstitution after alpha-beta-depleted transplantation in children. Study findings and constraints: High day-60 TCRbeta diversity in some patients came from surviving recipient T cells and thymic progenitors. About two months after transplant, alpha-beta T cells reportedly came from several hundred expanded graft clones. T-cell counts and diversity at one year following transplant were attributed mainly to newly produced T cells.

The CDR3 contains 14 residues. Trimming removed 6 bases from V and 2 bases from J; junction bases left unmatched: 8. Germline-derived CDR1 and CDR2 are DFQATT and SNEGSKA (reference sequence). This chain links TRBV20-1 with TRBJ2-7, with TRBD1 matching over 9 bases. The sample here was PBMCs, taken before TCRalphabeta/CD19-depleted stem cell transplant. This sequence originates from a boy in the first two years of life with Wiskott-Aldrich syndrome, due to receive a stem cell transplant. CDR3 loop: CSAVEGQGTYEQYF. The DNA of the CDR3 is TGCAGTGCCGTGGAAGGACAGGGGACCTACGAGCAGTACTTC.